This TCR beta chain emerged from a study of cytomegalovirus exposure and HLA in healthy donors. This clone was detected once. This PCR relied on a set of 60 Vbeta primers and 13 Jbeta primers. Assay used: immunoSEQ multiplex PCR; TCRdb lists only in-frame clones, some missing. The sample carries about 130,000 clones, approximately 85% recorded once. Input material: PBMCs. The source of this sequence is a boy aged 5 to 17 in good health and CMV-seronegative.

The CDR3: CASSDFPIRGLNTEAFF. The CDR3 nucleotides are TGTGCCAGCAGTGATTTCCCCATCAGGGGCCTGAACACTGAAGCTTTCTTT. This sequence joins TRBV6-1 and TRBJ1-1, with D possibly matching TRBD1 (6 bases). Trimming took 3 bases from V and 0 from J, leaving 17 bases between them. Germline CDR1 MNHNS, CDR2 SASEGT. The length of the CDR3 is 17 residues.